A selection of T cell receptor beta chains follows, all from one sample in a study of vaccination effects on CD4 cells after COVID-19. The method was immunoSEQ multiplex PCR; TCRdb's version includes in-frame clones alone and lacks a portion of them. The table records 20,000 to 25,000 clones, 81% of them present only once. Their antigens remain unidentified. The starting material was CD4+ T cells from PBMCs cultured with SARS-CoV-2 spike peptides, obtained after COVID-19 vaccination. These receptor sequences come from a human donor who received a COVID-19 vaccine. Some clones in this sample may be carry-over from other donors' samples. CDR3s include the opening cysteine and the closing phenylalanine or tryptophan. Fields, in order: CDR3 protein, CDR3 DNA, D gene, V gene, clone size, J gene. A D gene is named only where the DNA matches it firmly. Clone size appears in some rows only: once, few, many, or a class for an expanded clone.

CASSGGLTISGNTIYF,TGTGCCAGCAGCGGGGGTCTCACCATCTCTGGAAACACCATATATTTT,NA,TRBV2,NA,TRBJ1-3
CASSRTFRGPGFNEKLFF,TGTGCCAGCAGCCGTACATTCAGGGGGCCGGGATTTAATGAAAAACTGTTTTTT,TRBD1,TRBV7-9,once,TRBJ1-4
CASSPILTSGAQDTQYF,TGTGCCAGCAGCCCAATATTGACTAGCGGGGCCCAAGATACGCAGTATTTT,TRBD2,TRBV5-5,NA,TRBJ2-3
CASSRAKDSRSGNTIYF,TGCGCCAGCAGCCGGGCGAAAGACTCACGCTCTGGAAACACCATATATTTT,NA,TRBV4-3,NA,TRBJ1-3
CASSQQGNTEAFF,TGTGCCAGCAGTCAACAGGGGAACACTGAAGCTTTCTTT,NA,TRBV7-9,NA,TRBJ1-1
CASSTRRGLGTGELFF,TGTGCCAGCAGCACTCGCAGGGGGCTAGGGACCGGGGAGCTGTTTTTT,TRBD1,TRBV3-1/TRBV3-2,few,TRBJ2-2
CASSEGGAASQPQHF,TGTGCCAGCAGTGAAGGGGGGGCAGCGAGTCAGCCCCAGCATTTT,NA,TRBV6-1,NA,TRBJ1-5
CASSQDYGNEQFF,TGCGCCAGCAGCCAAGATTACGGCAATGAGCAGTTCTTC,NA,TRBV4-3,NA,TRBJ2-1
CSVVLSGTEAFF,TGCAGCGTTGTCCTCTCGGGCACTGAAGCTTTCTTT,NA,TRBV29-1,NA,TRBJ1-1
CASSTGLAGTDTQYF,TGTGCCAGCAGCACGGGACTAGCGGGCACAGATACGCAGTATTTT,TRBD2,TRBV7-3,NA,TRBJ2-3
CASSPSSYGYTF,TGTGCCAGCAGCCCAAGCAGTTATGGCTACACCTTC,NA,TRBV14,NA,TRBJ1-2
CASRERGAGELFF,TGCGCCAGCAGAGAGAGGGGGGCCGGGGAGCTGTTTTTT,NA,TRBV10-1,NA,TRBJ2-2
CASSRDSTDTQYF,TGCGCCAGCAGTCGGGACAGCACAGATACGCAGTATTTT,NA,TRBV10-1,few,TRBJ2-3
CASSYRAGGAKNIQYF,TGTGCCAGCAGTTATAGGGCGGGGGGAGCCAAAAACATTCAGTACTTC,TRBD2,TRBV6-5,NA,TRBJ2-4
CASSSRQETQYF,TGTGCCAGCAGCTCGAGACAAGAGACCCAGTACTTC,NA,TRBV7-2,NA,TRBJ2-5
CASSRGPGEGNQPQHF,TGTGCCAGTAGTAGGGGACCCGGAGAGGGCAATCAGCCCCAGCATTTT,NA,TRBV19,NA,TRBJ1-5
CATSEGGRNTDTQYF,TGTGCCACCAGTGAGGGGGGACGGAACACAGATACGCAGTATTTT,NA,TRBV24-1,NA,TRBJ2-3
CSVEKEDTQYF,TGCAGCGTGGAAAAGGAGGATACGCAGTATTTT,NA,TRBV29-1,NA,TRBJ2-3
CASSQVPRETKEETQYF,TGTGCCAGCAGCCAAGTTCCAAGAGAGACTAAGGAAGAGACCCAGTACTTC,NA,TRBV3-1/TRBV3-2,NA,TRBJ2-5
CASSPWGLDTEAFF,TGTGCCAGCAGCCCCTGGGGGTTGGACACTGAAGCTTTCTTT,NA,TRBV7-2,NA,TRBJ1-1
CASTGTNRQETQYF,TGTGCCAGCACCGGGACTAACCGACAAGAGACCCAGTACTTC,TRBD2,TRBV2,NA,TRBJ2-5
CASSTSAGTGIGYTF,TGTGCCAGCAGTACCTCAGCCGGGACAGGGATCGGGTACACCTTC,TRBD1,TRBV28,NA,TRBJ1-2